Presented here are 5 T cell receptor beta chains from one specimen sequenced in a study of T cells in Graves' hyperthyroidism and ophthalmopathy. Amplified regions were TCR beta CDR3 sequences from RNA transcripts. Initially, a first-round RT-PCR of the TCR CDR3 employed the HTBI primer set. Using its own MiXCR run on the multiplex PCR reads, TCRdb lists one record per CDR3 protein. The sample contains roughly 380,000 distinct CDR3 sequences, approximately 15% of which appear only once. Input material: blood. The receptors originated from a woman aged 55-70 years with Graves' hyperthyroidism.

This chain connects TRBV6-5 to TRBJ1-2; weak D call: TRBD1 (5 bases). The CDR3 runs to 14 residues. V was cut by 0 bases and J by 5 bases, with 10 bases left in between. Germline loops: CDR1 MNHEY, CDR2 SVGAGI. This chain's CDR3 is CASSYSFRDYGYTF. CDR3 bases: TGTGCCAGCAGTTACTCCTTCAGGGATTATGGCTACACCTTC.

This clonotype was counted a few times. The chain joins TRBV6-1 to TRBJ1-5; D is uncertain. Germline CDR1 MNHNS, CDR2 SASEGT. This CDR3 is 14 amino acids long. Between the trimmed V and J ends, which lost 3 bases and 4 bases, there was a span of 10 bases. CDR3 region: CASSEGRGNQPQHF. For the CDR3, the DNA is TGTGCCAGCAGTGAGGGCAGAGGAAATCAGCCCCAGCATTTT.

At least ten counts were recorded for this clonotype. J is TRBJ2-5 and V is TRBV27; 7 bases line up with TRBD1. Unmatched junction bases numbered 1, after V lost 3 bases and J lost 3 bases. From germline, CDR1 is MNHEY and CDR2 SMNVEV (reference sequence). The length of the CDR3 is 13 residues. CDR3 in DNA: TGTGCCAGCAGTTTTGACAGGGAAGAGACCCAGTACTTC. This sequence encodes CASSFDREETQYF.

Many counts were recorded for this clonotype. The V and J genes are TRBV25-1 and TRBJ2-5, with 8 bases matching TRBD1. Looked up from germline, CDR1 is MGHDK and CDR2 is SYGVNS. The length of the CDR3 is 17 residues. V shed 3 bases and J 5 bases; nucleotides not matched to a gene: 14. The CDR3 loop is CASSDFPSTGGRETQYF. The CDR3 coding sequence is TGTGCCAGCAGTGATTTCCCAAGCACAGGGGGTCGGGAGACCCAGTACTTC.

In its sample, this clonotype was seen many times. This chain uses TRBV29-1 with TRBJ2-3; D ambiguous. Per the germline V gene, CDR1 is SQVTM and CDR2 is ANQGSEA. The CDR3 is 12 amino acids. Trimming took 1 base from V and 6 from J, leaving 8 bases between them. CDR3 in DNA: TGCAGCGTTGAAGGAACGGTGGATACGCAGTATTTT. This translates into CSVEGTVDTQYF.